Listed here are 5 T cell receptor beta chains from one sample, sequenced in a study of T-cell reconstitution after alpha-beta-depleted transplantation in children. Library preparation (for TCRbeta) was performed with unique molecular identifiers. Each CDR3 protein gets one entry after TCRdb re-called the PCR reads with MiXCR. The repertoire holds around 440,000 distinct CDR3 sequences, roughly 10% seen once, with about 2% in the top ten. Sequences were derived from PBMCs, sampled before TCRalphabeta/CD19-depleted stem cell transplant. Every receptor here comes from a child aged 2-15 years with inherited bone marrow failure, due to receive a stem cell transplant.

This clonotype was observed at least ten times. The rearrangement uses TRBV20-1 and TRBJ2-5, with 11 bases identical to TRBD2. Per germline, CDR1 DFQATT and CDR2 SNEGSKA (reference sequence). With 3 bases clipped from V and 6 bases from J, the junction kept 6 bases outside the gene matches. This CDR3 comprises 14 residues. CDR3 sequence reads: CSARRLAGGKTQYF. The CDR3 nucleotides are TGCAGTGCTAGGAGGCTAGCGGGAGGAAAGACCCAGTACTTC.

This clonotype has at least ten counts. The V gene is TRBV20-1, the J gene TRBJ2-3, with D possibly being TRBD2 (5 bases). V lost 1 base, J lost 2 bases, and 22 bases lay in between. The CDR3 has 18 amino acids. Germline V lookup: CDR1 DFQATT, CDR2 SNEGSKA (reference sequence). CDR3 DNA: TGCAGTGCTAGAGTCCCCCCGCGACGGGATGTATACACAGATACGCAGTATTTT. It translates to CSARVPPRRDVYTDTQYF.

This clonotype came up many times. The chain couples TRBV7-9 to TRBJ2-5, with TRBD2 matching over 13 bases. The V and J ends lost 5 bases and 2 bases, in that order; junction bases with no gene match: 2. The length of the CDR3 is 15 residues. In germline, CDR1 is SEHNR, CDR2 FQNEAQ (reference sequence). The CDR3 DNA reads TGTGCCAGCAGCCAACTAGCGGGAGGGCAAGAGACCCAGTACTTC. It codes for CASSQLAGGQETQYF.

CDR3 residues: CASSPAGTSTIYEQYF. Written as DNA, the CDR3 is TGTGCCAGCAGTCCCGCCGGGACTAGTACCATCTACGAGCAGTACTTC. The chain uses TRBV12-3 or TRBV12-4 and TRBJ2-7; 8 bases are a match to TRBD2. The CDR3 loop spans 16 amino acids. Trimming cost V 5 bases and J 3 bases; bases outside gene matches: 12.

The chain is built from TRBV7-2 and TRBJ2-1, with 10 bases matching TRBD2. Germline V CDR1 and CDR2: SGHTA, FQGNSA. The V and J ends lost 5 bases and 0 bases, in that order; junction bases with no gene match: 7. The CDR3 has 17 amino acids. CDR3 sequence (DNA): TGTGCCAGCAGCCGTTGGACTAGCGGTAGCTCCTACAATGAGCAGTTCTTC. Protein: CASSRWTSGSSYNEQFF.